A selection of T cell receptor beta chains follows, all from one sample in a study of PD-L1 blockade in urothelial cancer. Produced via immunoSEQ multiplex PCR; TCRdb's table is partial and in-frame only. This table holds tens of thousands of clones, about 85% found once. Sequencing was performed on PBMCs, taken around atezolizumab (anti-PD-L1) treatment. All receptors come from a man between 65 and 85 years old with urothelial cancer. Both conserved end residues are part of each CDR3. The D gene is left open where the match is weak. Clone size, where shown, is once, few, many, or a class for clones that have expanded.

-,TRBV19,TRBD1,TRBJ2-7,CASSRAQGAFYEQYF,TGTGCCAGCAGCAGGGCACAGGGGGCTTTCTACGAGCAGTACTTC
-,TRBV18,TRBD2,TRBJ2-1,CASSPPSGISYNEQFF,TGTGCCAGCTCACCACCGAGCGGGATCTCCTACAATGAGCAGTTCTTC
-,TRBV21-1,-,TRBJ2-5,CASSKVAGGGGETQYF,TGTGCCAGCAGCAAAGTAGCGGGAGGAGGGGGAGAGACCCAGTACTTC
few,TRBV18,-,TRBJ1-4,CASRDLQGDGEKLFF,TGTGCCAGCCGCGATCTACAGGGTGATGGGGAAAAACTGTTTTTT
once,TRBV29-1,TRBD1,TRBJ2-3,CSVAQGATDTQYF,TGCAGCGTTGCTCAGGGGGCAACAGATACGCAGTATTTT
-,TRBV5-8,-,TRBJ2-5,CASSLGTNRVETQYF,TGTGCCAGCAGCTTGGGCACGAACAGGGTAGAGACCCAGTACTTC
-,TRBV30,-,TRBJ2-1,CAWRARGGGLAEQFF,TGTGCCTGGAGGGCCCGAGGGGGGGGACTGGCTGAGCAGTTCTTC
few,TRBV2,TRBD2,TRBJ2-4,CASSFRGSGIEIAKNIQYF,TGTGCCAGCAGCTTCAGGGGTAGCGGGATTGAGATAGCCAAAAACATTCAGTACTTC
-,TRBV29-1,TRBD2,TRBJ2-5,CSVVGTSGPRGETQYF,TGCAGCGTTGTTGGGACTAGCGGTCCGCGGGGGGAGACCCAGTACTTC
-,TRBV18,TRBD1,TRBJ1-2,CASSPRQGQGYTF,TGTGCCAGCTCACCACGACAGGGTCAAGGCTACACCTTC
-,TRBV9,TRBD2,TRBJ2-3,CASSLSLQRGSGDTQYF,TGTGCCAGCAGCCTCAGTTTGCAGCGGGGTAGCGGAGATACGCAGTATTTT
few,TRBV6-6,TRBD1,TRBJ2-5,CASSPDRVKTQYF,TGTGCCAGCAGCCCGGACAGGGTTAAGACCCAGTACTTC
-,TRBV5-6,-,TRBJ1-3,CASSLAARSWGNTIYF,TGTGCCAGCAGCTTGGCGGCGAGGAGTTGGGGAAACACCATATATTTT